This TCR beta chain came from a study of T cell changes during pregnancy in multiple sclerosis. In germline, CDR1 is SGHNT, CDR2 YYREEE (reference sequence). The CDR3 is made up of 14 amino acids. Trimming took 4 bases from V and 10 from J; bases not matched to a gene: 8. Assay: immunoSEQ multiplex PCR; the TCRdb copy retains only in-frame clones and omits some. The data contain 70,000 to 95,000 clones, roughly 92% of them singletons. The V gene is TRBV5-4, the J gene TRBJ1-2, with 12 bases matching TRBD1. This receptor was identified in a female donor in good health, enrolled as a control in a pregnancy study. The sequenced sample was peripheral blood, obtained in the second trimester of pregnancy. CDR3 DNA: TGTGCCAGCAGCGGGGGACAGGGGGCGGTGGACTACACCTTC. Amino acid sequence: CASSGGQGAVDYTF.